This T cell receptor (beta chain) emerged from a study of T cell responses to AZD1222 COVID-19 vaccine. Using immunoSEQ multiplex PCR, the repertoire was profiled, and TCRdb retains in-frame clones only, with some absent. This sample has more than 150,000 clones, with around 94% found just once. Sample: peripheral blood, taken on day 0 of AZD1222 vaccination. The TCR comes from an adult in good health.

The chain's CDR3 is CAIGTSVETQYF. DNA for the CDR3: TGTGCCATCGGGACTAGCGTGGAGACCCAGTACTTC. This chain links TRBV12-3 or TRBV12-4 with TRBJ2-5; 10 nucleotides match TRBD2. The CDR3 totals 12 residues. J lost 5 bases, V lost 10 bases, and 4 bases had no gene match.